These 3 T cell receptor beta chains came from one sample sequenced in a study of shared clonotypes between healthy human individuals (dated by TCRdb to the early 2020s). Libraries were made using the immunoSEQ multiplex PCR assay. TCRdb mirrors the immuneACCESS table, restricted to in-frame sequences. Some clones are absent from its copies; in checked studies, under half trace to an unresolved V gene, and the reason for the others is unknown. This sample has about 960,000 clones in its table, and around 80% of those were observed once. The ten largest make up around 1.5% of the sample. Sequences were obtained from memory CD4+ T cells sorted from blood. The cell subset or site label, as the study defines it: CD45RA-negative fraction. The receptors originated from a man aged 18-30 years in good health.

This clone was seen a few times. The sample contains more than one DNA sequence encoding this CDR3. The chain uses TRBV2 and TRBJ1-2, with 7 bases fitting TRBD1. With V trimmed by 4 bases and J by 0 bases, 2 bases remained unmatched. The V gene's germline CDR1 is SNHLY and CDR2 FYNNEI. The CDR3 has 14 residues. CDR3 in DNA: TGTGCCAGCAGTGGGGACAGAGCTAACTATGGCTACACCTTC. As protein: CASSGDRANYGYTF.

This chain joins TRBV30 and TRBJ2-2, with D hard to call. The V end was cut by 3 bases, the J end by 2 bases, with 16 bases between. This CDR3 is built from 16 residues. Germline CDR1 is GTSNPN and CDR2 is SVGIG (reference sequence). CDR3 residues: CAWRTPLLLNTGELFF. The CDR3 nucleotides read TGTGCCTGGAGAACTCCCCTCCTTCTAAACACCGGGGAGCTGTTTTTT.

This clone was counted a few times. CDR3 residues: CASSAPTATKNTEAFF. Here the CDR3 DNA reads TGTGCCAGCAGCGCTCCGACAGCGACCAAGAACACTGAAGCTTTCTTT. V usage is TRBV5-6 and J usage is TRBJ1-1; D perhaps matches TRBD1 (5 bases). Per germline, CDR1 SGHDT and CDR2 YYEEEE. V lost 4 bases to trimming and J lost 1 base, with 17 bases between them. This CDR3 comprises 16 residues.